This T cell receptor beta chain was captured by sequencing in a study of vaccination effects on CD4 cells after COVID-19. General study points: Marked contraction was observed in infection-induced and vaccine-induced clones late after vaccination.

Expansion with viral peptide pools was applied to antigen-specific CD4+ T cells by the ViraFEST assay prior to sequencing. Culture lasted 10 days before CD4+ T cell isolation. As their vaccination, participants received two doses of either BNT162b2 or mRNA-1273. In the vaccine recipients, nucleocapsid antibodies were negative and there was no prior SARS-CoV-2 infection. The authors replaced half the medium with IL-2 medium on days 3 and 7. The method was immunoSEQ multiplex PCR; TCRdb's version includes in-frame clones alone and lacks a portion of them. The data contain tens of thousands of clones, over 70% of them singletons. This clone was detected only a few times. Its specificity is not known. Germline V gene sequence: CDR1 MGHDK, CDR2 SYGVNS. V was clipped by 3 bases and J by 8 bases; unmatched bases: 13. CDR3 length equals 16 residues.

The source of this sequence is a human donor who received a COVID-19 vaccine. The sequencing used CD4+ T cells from PBMCs cultured with HCoV-229E spike peptides, collected after COVID-19 vaccination. This chain links TRBV25-1 with TRBJ2-1; TRBD2 agrees at 7 bases. The CDR3 sequence is CASSESRAGSLDEQFF. CDR3 in DNA: TGTGCCAGCAGTGAGAGTCGAGCGGGGAGTTTAGATGAGCAGTTCTTC. Based on the CDR3 plus reference TRBV25-1 and TRBJ2-1, the full variable domain is EADIYQTPRYLVIGTGKKITLECSQTMGHDKMYWYQQDPGMELHLIHYSYGVNSTEKGDLSSESTVSRIRTEHFPLTLESARPSHTSQYLCASSESRAGSLDEQFFGPGTRLTVL.